This entry lists 13 T cell receptor beta chains sequenced from one sample in a study of cytomegalovirus exposure and HLA in healthy donors. The PCR used 60 Vbeta and 13 Jbeta primers. Profiled with immunoSEQ multiplex PCR; TCRdb holds only in-frame clones, not every one. The sample comprises roughly 160,000 clones, 60% to 85% of which are singletons, and roughly 3% rests with the top ten. The sample consisted of PBMCs. Receptors were obtained from a woman in her fifties or sixties in good health and CMV-seropositive.

CDR3 bases: TGTGCCAGCAGGGACTCTGGAGCGGTTTTGAATGAGCAGTTCTTC. Amino acid sequence: CASRDSGAVLNEQFF. This chain links TRBV28 with TRBJ2-1; tentative D call: TRBD2 (5 bases). The CDR3 is 15 amino acids. V gave up 6 bases and J gave up 7 bases, with 19 bases separating them. CDR1 is MDHEN and CDR2 is SYDVKM in the germline V gene.

CDR3 residues: CASSLDLLAGLNTGELFF. The CDR3 DNA sequence: TGTGCCAGCAGTTTAGACCTTCTAGCGGGACTGAACACCGGGGAGCTGTTTTTT. V gene TRBV28 combines with J gene TRBJ2-2, with TRBD2 matching over 9 bases. Germline V lookup: CDR1 MDHEN, CDR2 SYDVKM. J lost 1 base, V lost 2 bases, and 8 bases had no gene match. The CDR3 sequence is 18 residues long.

Only one count was recorded for this clone. The rearrangement links TRBV19 to TRBJ1-4, with D hard to call. CDR1 is LNHDA and CDR2 is SQIVND in the germline V gene (reference sequence). This CDR3 is 13 amino acids long. Trimming shortened V by 9 bases and J by 5 bases, and 13 bases separated the two germline ends. The CDR3 region is CASSRVRNEKLFF. DNA for the CDR3: TGTGCCAGCAGTCGGGTTAGGAATGAAAAACTGTTTTTT.

This clone was observed a few times. The chain has TRBV5-1 and TRBJ2-7; 7 bases fit TRBD2. Trimming removed 4 bases from V and 3 bases from J; junction bases left unmatched: 4. From germline, CDR1 is SGHRS and CDR2 YFSETQ. This CDR3 comprises 13 residues. DNA for the CDR3: TGCGCCAGCAGCGCCGGGACTAACTACGAGCAGTACTTC. Translated, it gives CASSAGTNYEQYF.

The rearrangement joins TRBV4-3 to TRBJ2-7; 7 bases align to TRBD2. V lost 3 bases and J lost 5; bases outside the gene matches: 7. Germline V gives CDR1 LGHNA, CDR2 YSLEER. The CDR3 is 14 residues long. CDR3 coding DNA: TGCGCCAGCAGCCAGGGGGGACTACAGAACGAGCAGTACTTC. It translates to CASSQGGLQNEQYF.

The V gene is TRBV2, the J gene TRBJ1-2; 10 bases are shared with TRBD1. The germline V gene encodes CDR1 SNHLY and CDR2 FYNNEI. J gave up 1 base and V 7 bases, and 3 bases lay outside the gene matches. This CDR3 is 14 amino acids long. This CDR3 reads CASTGTGDNYGYTF. CDR3 DNA: TGTGCCAGCACTGGGACAGGGGATAACTATGGCTACACCTTC.

The chain is built from TRBV11-3 and TRBJ1-1, with 8 positions matching TRBD1. CDR1 is SGHNT and CDR2 is YENEEA in the germline V gene. J gave up 4 bases and V 5 bases, and 6 bases lay outside the gene matches. This CDR3 contains 14 residues. The CDR3 sequence: CASSLTGVGTEAFF. CDR3 DNA sequence: TGTGCCAGCAGCCTGACAGGGGTTGGCACTGAAGCTTTCTTT.

The table lists this clone with a count of one. The chain has TRBV27 and TRBJ1-1; D is unclear. V lost 4 bases and J 0 bases, leaving 12 bases between the germline ends. Germline values: CDR1 MNHEY, CDR2 SMNVEV (reference sequence). There are 15 residues in the CDR3. Here the CDR3 DNA reads TGTGCCAGCAGTTCGACATTGACCATGAACACTGAAGCTTTCTTT. Protein: CASSSTLTMNTEAFF.

The J gene is TRBJ1-5, the V gene TRBV18, with 8 positions matching TRBD1. CDR1 and CDR2 from the germline V gene are KGHSH and LQKENI. The CDR3 totals 14 residues. J gave up 2 bases and V 4 bases, and 1 base lay outside the gene matches. The CDR3 sequence: CASSQQGGNQPQHF. The CDR3 nucleotides are TGTGCCAGCTCACAACAGGGGGGCAATCAGCCCCAGCATTTT.

This clone was counted a few times. CDR3 DNA sequence: TGTGCCAGTAGAGCGGGAGGCGGCGAGACCCAGTACTTC. This translates into CASRAGGGETQYF. The rearrangement joins TRBV7-2 to TRBJ2-5, with 9 bases fitting TRBD2. Losses at the gene ends were 9 bases for V and 5 bases for J; bases not matched to a gene: 7. Germline CDR1 SGHTA, CDR2 FQGNSA. The CDR3 runs 13 residues.

CDR3 loop: CAISEKAGVSYEQYF. The DNA for the CDR3 is TGTGCCATCAGTGAGAAGGCAGGGGTTTCCTACGAGCAGTACTTC. The chain recombines TRBV10-3 with TRBJ2-7; perhaps TRBD1 as D (6 bases). This CDR3 contains 15 residues. Germline values: CDR1 ENHRY, CDR2 SYGVKD. Trimming removed 2 bases from V and 1 base from J, with 12 bases in between.

V gene TRBV10-2 combines with J gene TRBJ1-1; D remains ambiguous. This CDR3 contains 14 residues. Germline V gene sequence: CDR1 WSHSY, CDR2 SAAADI. Trimming removed 0 bases at V and 4 bases at J, with 9 bases between. The CDR3 reads CASSESGEGTEAFF. CDR3 in DNA: TGCGCCAGCAGTGAGTCCGGGGAAGGCACTGAAGCTTTCTTT.

The rearrangement links TRBV7-9 to TRBJ2-2; D ambiguous. V was cut by 3 bases and J by 3 bases, with 8 bases left in between. In germline, CDR1 is SEHNR, CDR2 FQNEAQ (reference sequence). There are 14 residues in the CDR3. The CDR3 bases are TGTGCCAGCAGCTTTGTAATCGACACCGGGGAGCTGTTTTTT. Protein product: CASSFVIDTGELFF. Looking up the rest from reference TRBV7-9 and TRBJ2-2 gives the full variable domain: DTGVSQNPRHKITKRGQNVTFRCDPISEHNRLYWYRQTLGQGPEFLTYFQNEAQLEKSRLLSDRFSAERPKGSFSTLEIQRTEQGDSAMYLCASSFVIDTGELFFGEGSRLTVL.